The present TCR beta chain was sequenced within a study of cytomegalovirus exposure and HLA in healthy donors. Study results and caveats: Analyzed later, most CMV-associated TCR beta chains appeared HLA-restricted. An apparent linkage of common viral pathogens to several of the most significant clusters emerged in a later analysis.

Primers for the PCR totalled 60 Vbeta and 13 Jbeta. TCRdb's table, derived via immunoSEQ multiplex PCR, lists solely in-frame clones and lacks some. The sample lists around 140,000 clones, 80% occurring once. The CDR3 runs 17 residues. With 2 bases removed from V and 4 bases from J, the gap between germline ends came to 20 bases. Germline V gene sequence: CDR1 SGHTA, CDR2 FQGNSA. On this clone itself: Its antigen is as yet unknown.

The chain is built from TRBV7-2 and TRBJ1-2, with D maybe TRBD1 (6 bases). The clonotype originates from a man aged 40-49 years in good health and CMV-seronegative. Sequencing used PBMCs. CDR3 DNA: TGTGCCAGCAGCTTATCGATGAAGGCAGGGGTGATCTATGGCTACACCTTC. It translates to CASSLSMKAGVIYGYTF.